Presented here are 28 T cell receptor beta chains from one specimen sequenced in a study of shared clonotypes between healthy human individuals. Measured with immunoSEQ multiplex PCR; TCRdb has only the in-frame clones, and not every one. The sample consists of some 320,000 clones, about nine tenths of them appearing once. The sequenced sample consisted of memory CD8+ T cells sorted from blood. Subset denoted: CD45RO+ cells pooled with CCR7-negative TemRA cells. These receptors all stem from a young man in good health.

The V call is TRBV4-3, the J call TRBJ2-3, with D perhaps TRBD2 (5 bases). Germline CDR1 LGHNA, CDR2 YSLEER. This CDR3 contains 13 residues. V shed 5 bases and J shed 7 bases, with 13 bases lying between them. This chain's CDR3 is CASSDYQHYTQYF. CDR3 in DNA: TGCGCCAGCAGCGACTACCAGCACTATACGCAGTATTTT.

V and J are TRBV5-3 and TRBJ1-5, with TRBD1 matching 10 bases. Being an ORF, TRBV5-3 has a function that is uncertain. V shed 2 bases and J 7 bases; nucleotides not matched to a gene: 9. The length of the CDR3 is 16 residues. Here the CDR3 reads CARSFTTGDRGQPQHF. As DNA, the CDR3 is TGTGCCAGAAGCTTTACAACCGGGGACAGGGGCCAGCCCCAGCATTTT.

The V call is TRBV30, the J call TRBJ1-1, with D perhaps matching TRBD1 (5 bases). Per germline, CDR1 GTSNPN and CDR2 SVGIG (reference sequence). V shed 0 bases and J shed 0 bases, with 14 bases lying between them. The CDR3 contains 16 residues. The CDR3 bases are TGTGCCTGGAGTGTATACCAGGGACGCATGAACACTGAAGCTTTCTTT. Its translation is CAWSVYQGRMNTEAFF.

The CDR3 sequence: CATSRAATSYNEQFF. CDR3 bases: TGTGCCACTTCCAGGGCCGCTACATCCTACAATGAGCAGTTCTTC. The chain carries TRBV6-1 and TRBJ2-1; D possibly corresponds to TRBD1 (5 bases). In germline, CDR1 is MNHNS, CDR2 SASEGT. This CDR3 is 15 amino acids long. Trimming removed 10 bases at V and 1 base at J, with 17 bases between.

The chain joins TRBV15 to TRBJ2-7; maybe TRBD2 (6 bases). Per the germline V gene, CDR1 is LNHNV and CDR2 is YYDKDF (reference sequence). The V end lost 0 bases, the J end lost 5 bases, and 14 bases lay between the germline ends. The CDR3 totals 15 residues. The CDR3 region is CATSRDDGGANEQYF. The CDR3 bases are TGTGCCACCAGCAGAGATGATGGCGGGGCCAACGAGCAGTACTTC.

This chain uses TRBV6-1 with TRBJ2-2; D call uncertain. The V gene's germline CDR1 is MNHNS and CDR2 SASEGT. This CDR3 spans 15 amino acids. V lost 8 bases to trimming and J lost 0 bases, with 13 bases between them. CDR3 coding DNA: TGTGCCAGCGCCATTGAGACTCCGAACACCGGGGAGCTGTTTTTT. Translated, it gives CASAIETPNTGELFF.

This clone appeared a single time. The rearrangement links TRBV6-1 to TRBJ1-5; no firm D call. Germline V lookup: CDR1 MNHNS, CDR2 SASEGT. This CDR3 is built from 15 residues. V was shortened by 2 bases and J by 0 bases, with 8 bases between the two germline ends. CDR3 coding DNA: TGTGCCAGCAGTGAATGGGATTATAGCAATCAGCCCCAGCATTTT. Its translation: CASSEWDYSNQPQHF.

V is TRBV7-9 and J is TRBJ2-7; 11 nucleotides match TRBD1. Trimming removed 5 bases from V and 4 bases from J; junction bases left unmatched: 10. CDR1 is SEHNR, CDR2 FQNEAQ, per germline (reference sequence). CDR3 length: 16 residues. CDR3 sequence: CASSITSGTGGYEQYF. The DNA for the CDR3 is TGTGCCAGCAGCATTACTTCCGGGACAGGGGGTTACGAGCAGTACTTC. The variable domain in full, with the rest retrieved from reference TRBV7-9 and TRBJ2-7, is DTGVSQNPRHKITKRGQNVTFRCDPISEHNRLYWYRQTLGQGPEFLTYFQNEAQLEKSRLLSDRFSAERPKGSFSTLEIQRTEQGDSAMYLCASSITSGTGGYEQYFGPGTRLTVT.

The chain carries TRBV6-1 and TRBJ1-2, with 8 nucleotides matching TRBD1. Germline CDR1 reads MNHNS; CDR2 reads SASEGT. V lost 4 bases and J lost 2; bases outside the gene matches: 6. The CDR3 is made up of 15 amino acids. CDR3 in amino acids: CASSGTDRANYGYTF. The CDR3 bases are TGTGCCAGCAGTGGGACGGACAGGGCGAACTATGGCTACACCTTC.

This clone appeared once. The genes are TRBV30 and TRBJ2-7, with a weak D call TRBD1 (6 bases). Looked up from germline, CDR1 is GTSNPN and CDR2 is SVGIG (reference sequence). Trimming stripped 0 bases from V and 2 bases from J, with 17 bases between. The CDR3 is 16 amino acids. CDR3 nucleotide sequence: TGTGCCTGGAGTGTAGGTAATACAGGGCAACCCTACGAGCAGTACTTC. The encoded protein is CAWSVGNTGQPYEQYF.

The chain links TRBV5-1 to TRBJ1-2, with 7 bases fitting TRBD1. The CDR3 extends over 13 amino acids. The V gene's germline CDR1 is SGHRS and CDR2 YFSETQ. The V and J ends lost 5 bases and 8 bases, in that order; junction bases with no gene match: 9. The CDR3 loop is CASRSRQGPGYTF. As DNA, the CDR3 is TGCGCCAGCAGGTCTCGACAGGGTCCGGGCTACACCTTC.

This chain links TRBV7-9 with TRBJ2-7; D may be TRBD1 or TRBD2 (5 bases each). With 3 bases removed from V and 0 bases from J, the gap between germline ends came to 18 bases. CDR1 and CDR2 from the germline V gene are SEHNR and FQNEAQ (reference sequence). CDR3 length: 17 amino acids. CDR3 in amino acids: CASSFTPPGSPSYEQYF. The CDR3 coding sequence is TGTGCCAGCAGCTTTACCCCTCCAGGGAGTCCCTCCTACGAGCAGTACTTC.

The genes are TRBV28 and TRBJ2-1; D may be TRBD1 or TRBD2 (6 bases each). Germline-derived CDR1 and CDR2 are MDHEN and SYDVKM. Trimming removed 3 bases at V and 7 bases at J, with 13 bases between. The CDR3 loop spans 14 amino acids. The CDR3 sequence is CASSLFGGANEQFF. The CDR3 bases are TGTGCCAGCAGTTTGTTCGGGGGCGCGAATGAGCAGTTCTTC.

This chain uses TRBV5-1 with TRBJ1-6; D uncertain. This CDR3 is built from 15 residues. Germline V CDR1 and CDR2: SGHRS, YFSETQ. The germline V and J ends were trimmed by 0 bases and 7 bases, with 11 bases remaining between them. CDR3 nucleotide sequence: TGCGCCAGCAGCTTGGAGGCAGGTACCAATTCACCCCTCCACTTT. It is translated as CASSLEAGTNSPLHF.

CDR3 DNA: TGCGCCAGCAGCTTCGACAGGGTCACCGGGGAGCTGTTTTTT. This codes for CASSFDRVTGELFF. The V call is TRBV5-1, the J call TRBJ2-2; TRBD1 matches 7 bases. The J segment lost 4 bases and the V segment lost 2 bases, leaving 2 bases of the junction unmatched. Germline CDR1 is SGHRS and CDR2 is YFSETQ. The CDR3 has 14 residues.

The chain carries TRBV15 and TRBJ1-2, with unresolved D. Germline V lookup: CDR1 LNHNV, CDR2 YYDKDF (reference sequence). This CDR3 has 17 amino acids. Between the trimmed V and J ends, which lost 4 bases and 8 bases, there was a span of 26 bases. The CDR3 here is CATSTRLGSDLYRGYTF. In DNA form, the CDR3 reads TGTGCCACCAGCACCAGATTGGGCAGTGACCTCTATAGGGGCTACACCTTC.

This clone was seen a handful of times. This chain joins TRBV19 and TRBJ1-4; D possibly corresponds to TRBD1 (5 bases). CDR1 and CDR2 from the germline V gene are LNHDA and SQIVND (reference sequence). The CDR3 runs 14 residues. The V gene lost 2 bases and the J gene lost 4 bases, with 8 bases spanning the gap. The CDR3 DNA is TGTGCCAGTAGTATAACAGGTGGTAATGAAAAACTGTTTTTT. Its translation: CASSITGGNEKLFF.

The CDR3 nucleotides read TGTGCCAGCAGTTTGGGCAGGAGGGACGAGCAGTACTTC. It specifies CASSLGRRDEQYF. This rearrangement joins TRBV28 to TRBJ2-7; possibly TRBD2 for D (6 bases). The germline V gene encodes CDR1 MDHEN and CDR2 SYDVKM. Trimming took 3 bases from V and 5 from J, leaving 11 bases between them. The CDR3 extends over 13 amino acids.

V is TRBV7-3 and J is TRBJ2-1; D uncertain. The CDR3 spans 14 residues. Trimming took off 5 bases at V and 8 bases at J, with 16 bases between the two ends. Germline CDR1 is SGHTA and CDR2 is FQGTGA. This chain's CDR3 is CASSPDRSRYEQFF. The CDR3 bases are TGTGCCAGCAGCCCAGACCGGTCCAGGTATGAGCAGTTCTTC.

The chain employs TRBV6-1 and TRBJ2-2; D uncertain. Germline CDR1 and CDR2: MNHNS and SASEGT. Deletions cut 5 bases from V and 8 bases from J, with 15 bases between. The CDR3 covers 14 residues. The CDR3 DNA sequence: TGTGCCAGCAGTCCCCGCGAGTACAAGGGGGAGCTGTTTTTT. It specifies CASSPREYKGELFF.

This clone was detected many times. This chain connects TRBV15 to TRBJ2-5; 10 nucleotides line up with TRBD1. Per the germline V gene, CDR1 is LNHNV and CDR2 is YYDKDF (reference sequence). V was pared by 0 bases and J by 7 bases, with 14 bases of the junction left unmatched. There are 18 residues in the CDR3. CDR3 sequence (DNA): TGTGCCACCAGCAGAGAATCCAACACCGGGACAGGGGCCAGGACCCAGTACTTC. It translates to CATSRESNTGTGARTQYF.

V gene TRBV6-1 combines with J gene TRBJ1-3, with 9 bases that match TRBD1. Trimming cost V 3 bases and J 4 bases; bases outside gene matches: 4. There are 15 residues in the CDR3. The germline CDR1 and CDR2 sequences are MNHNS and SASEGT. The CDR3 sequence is CASSDHRGPGNTIYF. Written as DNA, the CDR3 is TGTGCCAGCAGTGATCACAGGGGGCCAGGAAACACCATATATTTT.

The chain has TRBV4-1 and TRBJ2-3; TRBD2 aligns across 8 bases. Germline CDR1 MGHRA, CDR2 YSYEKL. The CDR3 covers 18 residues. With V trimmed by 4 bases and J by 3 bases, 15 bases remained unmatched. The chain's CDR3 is CASSLLMAGGSPTDTQYF. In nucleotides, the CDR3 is TGCGCCAGCAGCCTTCTGATGGCGGGGGGAAGTCCGACAGATACGCAGTATTTT.

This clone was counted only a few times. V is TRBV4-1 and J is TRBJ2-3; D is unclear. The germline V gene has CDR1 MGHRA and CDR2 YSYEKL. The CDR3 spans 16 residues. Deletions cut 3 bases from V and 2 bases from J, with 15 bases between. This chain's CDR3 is CASSHTKTAITDTQYF. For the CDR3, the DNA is TGCGCCAGCAGCCACACCAAAACGGCGATCACAGATACGCAGTATTTT.

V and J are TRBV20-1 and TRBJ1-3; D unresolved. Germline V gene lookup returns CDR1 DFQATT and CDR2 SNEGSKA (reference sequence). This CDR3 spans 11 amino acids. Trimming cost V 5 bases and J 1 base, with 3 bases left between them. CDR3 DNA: TGCAGTGCTGAATCTGGAAACACCATATATTTT. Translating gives CSAESGNTIYF.

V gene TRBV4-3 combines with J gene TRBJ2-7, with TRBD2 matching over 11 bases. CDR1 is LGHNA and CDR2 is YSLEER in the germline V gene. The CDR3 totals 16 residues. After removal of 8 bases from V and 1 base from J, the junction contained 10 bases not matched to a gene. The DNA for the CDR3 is TGCGCCAGCGCCCGGTACACTAGCGGGAGATCCTACGAGCAGTACTTC. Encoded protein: CASARYTSGRSYEQYF.

The chain's CDR3 is CASSLGQGSNTGELFF. The CDR3 DNA reads as TGTGCCAGCAGCCTGGGACAGGGGTCGAACACCGGGGAGCTGTTTTTT. The rearrangement links TRBV5-8 to TRBJ2-2; 10 bases are a match to TRBD1. The CDR3 loop spans 16 amino acids. V lost 4 bases and J lost 0; bases outside the gene matches: 3. CDR1 and CDR2 (germline): SGHTS, YDEGEE.

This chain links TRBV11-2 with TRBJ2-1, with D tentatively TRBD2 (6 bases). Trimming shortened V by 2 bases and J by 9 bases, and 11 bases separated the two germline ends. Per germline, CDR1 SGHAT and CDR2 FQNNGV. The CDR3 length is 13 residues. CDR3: CASSLLAQGEQFF. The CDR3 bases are TGTGCCAGCAGCTTACTAGCGCAGGGTGAGCAGTTCTTC. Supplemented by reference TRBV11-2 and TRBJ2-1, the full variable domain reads EAGVAQSPRYKIIEKRQSVAFWCNPISGHATLYWYQQILGQGPKLLIQFQNNGVVDDSQLPKDRFSAERLKGVDSTLKIQPAKLEDSAVYLCASSLLAQGEQFFGPGTRLTVL.